The sample holds a few counts of the clone carrying this T cell receptor beta chain. Its antigen remains unknown. MiXCR was run by TCRdb on the PCR reads, yielding one entry per CDR3 protein. Of 490,000 or so distinct CDR3 sequences detected, around 23% appear once; the ten largest clones hold 0.76%. For naive CD8 T cells, sorting used the CD8+CD4-CCR7+CD45RA+ phenotype. Germline V lookup: CDR1 DFQATT, CDR2 SNEGSKA (reference sequence). The V gene lost 0 bases and the J gene lost 1 base, with 19 bases spanning the gap. CDR3 length: 18 amino acids. The record originates from a study of molecular identifiers for immune sequencing clone quantification. Points from the study as a whole: Clones that had above 20 RNA copies took up over 99% of effector molecules but under 1% in naive cells.

Sequenced: naive CD8+ T cells from blood, with Jurkat cell RNA spiked in. The subset: FACS-sorted CD8+CD4-CCR7+CD45RA+ naive T cells. This receptor was identified in a human donor in good health. Some libraries in this study had Jurkat cell RNA spiked in. The chain carries TRBV20-1 and TRBJ1-5, with D possibly matching TRBD1 (5 bases). The CDR3 protein is CSARDKGPSGFSNQPQHF. For the CDR3, the DNA is TGCAGTGCTAGAGATAAGGGGCCGTCAGGGTTCAGCAATCAGCCCCAGCATTTT.